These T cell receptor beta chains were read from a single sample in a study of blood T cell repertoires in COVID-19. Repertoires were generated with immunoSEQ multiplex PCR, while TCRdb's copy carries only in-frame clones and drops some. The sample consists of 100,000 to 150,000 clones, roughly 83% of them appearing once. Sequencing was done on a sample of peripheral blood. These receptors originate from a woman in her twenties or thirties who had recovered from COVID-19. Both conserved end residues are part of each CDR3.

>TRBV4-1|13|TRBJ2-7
CASSHRAGYEQYF
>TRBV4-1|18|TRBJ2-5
CASSQEPTSGGRGETQYF
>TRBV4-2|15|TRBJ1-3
CASSQETGMGNTIYF
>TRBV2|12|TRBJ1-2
CASSASNYGYTF
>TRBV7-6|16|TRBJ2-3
CASSHSTGVGTDTQYF
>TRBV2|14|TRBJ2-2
CASRQGRTSGELFF
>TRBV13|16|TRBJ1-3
CASSPGTGSPGNTIYF
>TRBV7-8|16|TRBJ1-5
CASSLGTGAPNQPQHF
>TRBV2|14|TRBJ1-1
CASRGQVAVAEAFF
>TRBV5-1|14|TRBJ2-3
CASSRDRYTDTQYF
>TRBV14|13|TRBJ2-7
CASSQAPPYEQYF
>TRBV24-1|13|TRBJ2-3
CATSPPGSDTQYF
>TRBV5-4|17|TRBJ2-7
CASSWGGATLPTYEQYF
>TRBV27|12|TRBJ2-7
CASSPSPYEQYF
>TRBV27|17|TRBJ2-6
CASSIAQGGAGANVLTF
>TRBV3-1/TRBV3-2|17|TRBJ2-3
CASSQDSRGSGTDTQYF
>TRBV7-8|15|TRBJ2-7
CASSLRGGSSYEQYF
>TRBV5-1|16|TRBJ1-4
CASSLGPRDVNEKLFF
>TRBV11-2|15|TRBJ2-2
CASSPLFGSTGELFF
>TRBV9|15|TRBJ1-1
CASSADRGMNTEAFF
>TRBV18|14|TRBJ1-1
CASSPSGGRTEAFF
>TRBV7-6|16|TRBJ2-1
CASSLGTGPSYNEQFF
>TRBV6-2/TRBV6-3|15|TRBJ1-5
CASSNLGQGYQPQHF
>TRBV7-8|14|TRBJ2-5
CASSSTTLTETQYF
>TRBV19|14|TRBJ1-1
CASSLQGIEYIAFF
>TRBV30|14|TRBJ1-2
CAWSGGQGSHGYTF
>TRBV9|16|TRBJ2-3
CASGLAGPVTTDTQYF
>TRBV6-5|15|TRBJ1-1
CASRTPGTGGTEAFF
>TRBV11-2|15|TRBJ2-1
CASSDRRRASNEQFF
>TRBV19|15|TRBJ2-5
CASTRTSGMSETQYF
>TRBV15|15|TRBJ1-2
CATSITREGNYGYTF
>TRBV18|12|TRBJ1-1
CASSPRTAEAFF
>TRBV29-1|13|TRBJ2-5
CSVEAGGQETQYF
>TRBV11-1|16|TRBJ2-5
CASSQFGLAGRETQYF
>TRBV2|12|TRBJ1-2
CASRESFYGYTF
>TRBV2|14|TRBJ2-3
CASSDGLSTDTQYF
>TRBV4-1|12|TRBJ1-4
CASSQGGRELFF